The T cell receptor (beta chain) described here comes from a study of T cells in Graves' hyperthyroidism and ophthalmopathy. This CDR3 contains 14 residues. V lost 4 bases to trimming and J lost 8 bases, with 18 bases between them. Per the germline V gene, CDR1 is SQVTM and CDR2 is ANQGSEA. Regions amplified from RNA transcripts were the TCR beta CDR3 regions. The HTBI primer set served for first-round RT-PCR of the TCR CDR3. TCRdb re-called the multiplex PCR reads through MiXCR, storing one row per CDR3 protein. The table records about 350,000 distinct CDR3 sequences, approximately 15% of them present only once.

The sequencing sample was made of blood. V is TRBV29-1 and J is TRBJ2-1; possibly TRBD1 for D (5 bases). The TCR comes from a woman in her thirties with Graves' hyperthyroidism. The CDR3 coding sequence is TGCAGCGTTGTGACAGTGGTGTTTGTCGATGAGCAGTTCTTC. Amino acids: CSVVTVVFVDEQFF.